This note documents a single T cell receptor beta chain sequence. Its antigen is as yet unknown. This sample was included in a study of T cells in localized non-small cell lung cancer. Study-wide points: Appearance in adjacent lung was seen for a median roughly 50 of the top 100 tumor clones. Longer overall survival associated with higher blood T cell density; shorter survival with higher adjacent-lung clonality.

Profiled with immunoSEQ multiplex PCR; TCRdb holds only in-frame clones, not every one. This sample carries 50,000 to 55,000 clones, over 70% of them seen once, and the ten largest clones take about 18%. Trimming cost V 4 bases and J 1 base; bases outside gene matches: 10. Germline CDR1 is GTSNPN and CDR2 is SVGIG (reference sequence). CDR3 length: 17 residues. The chain uses TRBV30 and TRBJ2-1, with TRBD2 matching 10 bases. This sequence was found in a man aged 40-75 years with stage III lung adenocarcinoma. Sequences were derived from peripheral blood mononuclear cells, sampled before any cancer treatment. CDR3 in amino acids: CAWMVAGGGRSYNEQFF. In DNA form, the CDR3 reads TGTGCCTGGATGGTAGCGGGAGGTGGGAGGTCCTACAATGAGCAGTTCTTC.